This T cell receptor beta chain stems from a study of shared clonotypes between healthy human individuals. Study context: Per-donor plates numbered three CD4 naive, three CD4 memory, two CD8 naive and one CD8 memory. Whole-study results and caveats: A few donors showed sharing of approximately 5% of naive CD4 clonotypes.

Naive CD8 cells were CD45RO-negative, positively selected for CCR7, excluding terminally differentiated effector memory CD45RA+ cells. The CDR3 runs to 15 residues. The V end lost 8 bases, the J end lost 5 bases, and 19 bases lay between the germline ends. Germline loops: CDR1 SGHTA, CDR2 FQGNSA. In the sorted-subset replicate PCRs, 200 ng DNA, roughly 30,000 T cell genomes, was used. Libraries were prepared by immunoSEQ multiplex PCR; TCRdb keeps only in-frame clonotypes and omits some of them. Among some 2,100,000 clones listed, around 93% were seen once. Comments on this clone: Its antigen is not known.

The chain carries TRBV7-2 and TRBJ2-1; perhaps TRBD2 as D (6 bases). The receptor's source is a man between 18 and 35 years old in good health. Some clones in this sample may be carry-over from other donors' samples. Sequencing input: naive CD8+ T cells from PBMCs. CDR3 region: CASSTRDWGNNEQFF. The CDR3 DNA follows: TGTGCCAGCTCCACCCGGGACTGGGGTAACAATGAGCAGTTCTTC.